Listed below are T cell receptor beta chains from one sample, sequenced in a study of blood T cell repertoires in COVID-19. TCRdb's table, derived via immunoSEQ multiplex PCR, lists solely in-frame clones and lacks some. This sample carries around 78,000 clones, 85% to 90% of them seen once, and the ten largest clones take 1.2%. Material for sequencing was PBMCs or T cells enriched from blood (not recorded which). These receptors were obtained from a woman in her 50s with acute COVID-19. CDR3s include the opening cysteine and the closing phenylalanine or tryptophan. D genes are given only for firm matches. Rows give clone size only sometimes, using once, few, many, or a class for an expanded clone.

j_gene | v_gene | d_gene | len | abundance | CDR3nt | CDR3aa
TRBJ1-3 | TRBV5-1 | . | 16 | once | TGCGCCAGCAGCTTGGGTGCAGCGAACTCTGGAAACACCATATATTTT | CASSLGAANSGNTIYF
TRBJ2-3 | TRBV5-4 | TRBD2 | 14 | few | TGTGCCAGCAGGCTGTGGGCGCGGGAGGATACGCAGTATTTT | CASRLWAREDTQYF
TRBJ2-5 | TRBV10-3 | TRBD2 | 14 | . | TGTGCCATCAGCCCCGGCAGCGGGGGAGAGACCCAGTACTTC | CAISPGSGGETQYF
TRBJ2-7 | TRBV29-1 | TRBD1 | 14 | . | TGCAGCGTTGATGGGACAGGGGGCTCCTACGAGCAGTACTTC | CSVDGTGGSYEQYF
TRBJ2-3 | TRBV5-1 | . | 12 | . | TGCGCCAGCAGGTCTAGCACAGATACGCAGTATTTT | CASRSSTDTQYF
TRBJ2-1 | TRBV7-2 | . | 16 | . | TGTGCCAGCAGCTTTCAAAGCGCCCGCTCCTACAATGAGCAGTTCTTC | CASSFQSARSYNEQFF
TRBJ1-6 | TRBV19 | . | 15 | once | TGTGCCAGTAGCAAGACAAACTCCTATAATTCACCCCTCCACTTT | CASSKTNSYNSPLHF
TRBJ2-6 | TRBV19 | . | 13 | . | TGTGCCAGTAGTATAGGCCGCGTCAACGTCCTGACTTTC | CASSIGRVNVLTF
TRBJ1-2 | TRBV28 | . | 12 | . | TGTGCCAGCAGCCCCCAGGGCTATGGCTACACCTTC | CASSPQGYGYTF
TRBJ2-2 | TRBV30 | . | 13 | . | TGTGCCTGGCGACAGGCCAACACCGGGGAGCTGTTTTTT | CAWRQANTGELFF
TRBJ2-2 | TRBV11-2 | . | 16 | few | TGTGCCAGCACTTGGGAGCGGTCTACGGGAAGAGGGGAGCTGTTTTTT | CASTWERSTGRGELFF
TRBJ2-2 | TRBV9 | . | 16 | few | TGTGCCAGCAGCCCCAGACAGGCTACTAACACCGGGGAGCTGTTTTTT | CASSPRQATNTGELFF
TRBJ2-1 | TRBV24-1 | . | 15 | . | TGTGCCACCAGTGATTACGAGCCGGGGGACGATGAGCAGTTCTTC | CATSDYEPGDDEQFF
TRBJ2-2 | TRBV5-5 | TRBD2 | 15 | . | TGTGCCAGCAGCTTGGTAGCGGGAGAGACCGGGGAGCTGTTTTTT | CASSLVAGETGELFF
TRBJ2-2 | TRBV14 | TRBD2 | 15 | . | TGTGCCAGCAGCCGGCTAGCGGGAGTTACCGGGGAGCTGTTTTTT | CASSRLAGVTGELFF
TRBJ1-1 | TRBV4-1 | . | 15 | . | TGCGCCAGCAGCCAAGAGGACAGTACGAACACTGAAGCTTTCTTT | CASSQEDSTNTEAFF
TRBJ2-3 | TRBV6-6 | . | 15 | . | TGTGCCAGCAGTTCCAGTGGGAGTGGGACAGATACGCAGTATTTT | CASSSSGSGTDTQYF
TRBJ2-7 | TRBV11-2 | . | 12 | . | TGTGCCAGCAGCCTAGACAGATACGAGCAGTACTTC | CASSLDRYEQYF
TRBJ2-5 | TRBV7-9 | TRBD2 | 17 | . | TGTGCCAGCAGCACCGGACTAGCGGGCATACTACAAGAGACCCAGTACTTC | CASSTGLAGILQETQYF
TRBJ2-1 | TRBV24-1 | TRBD2 | 19 | . | TGTGCCACCAGTGATTTGCGGCTAGCGGGAACGAGCTCCTACAATGAGCAGTTCTTC | CATSDLRLAGTSSYNEQFF
TRBJ2-7 | TRBV5-1 | . | 14 | . | TGCGCCAGCGGCTCGGACAGTCCTCCCTACGAGCAGTACTTC | CASGSDSPPYEQYF
TRBJ1-1 | TRBV5-8 | TRBD1 | 15 | . | TGTGCCAGCAGCTACTCCGGGACAGGGGGCATATCAGCTTTCTTT | CASSYSGTGGISAFF
TRBJ1-5 | TRBV30 | . | 16 | . | TGTGCCTGGAGAGTTGGGGGGGGCTCTAGCAATCAGCCCCAGCATTTT | CAWRVGGGSSNQPQHF
TRBJ1-1 | TRBV11-3 | TRBD1 | 16 | . | TGTGCCAGCAGCCTCTCAGGACAGGCCTTTAACACTGAAGCTTTCTTT | CASSLSGQAFNTEAFF
TRBJ1-6 | TRBV30 | . | 13 | few | TGTGCCTGGAGTATCACCAGGGTTTCACCCCTCCACTTT | CAWSITRVSPLHF
TRBJ1-1 | TRBV6-5 | . | 13 | once | TGTGCCAGCAGTTCCCGAGGGAACACTGAAGCTTTCTTT | CASSSRGNTEAFF
TRBJ2-2 | TRBV19 | . | 14 | few | TGTGCCAGTACTCTGGCCGCGAACACCGGGGAGCTGTTTTTT | CASTLAANTGELFF
TRBJ2-7 | TRBV4-1 | . | 15 | . | TGCGCCAGCAGCCAAGGGGGGACAATACCCTACGAGCAGTACTTC | CASSQGGTIPYEQYF
TRBJ2-3 | TRBV12-3/TRBV12-4 | . | 12 | . | TGTGCCAGCAGTAGCGGGCCTATGACGCAGTATTTT | CASSSGPMTQYF
TRBJ2-3 | TRBV10-1 | . | 13 | . | TGCGCCAGCAGTTCAGCGGGCACAGATACGCAGTATTTT | CASSSAGTDTQYF
TRBJ1-3 | TRBV2 | TRBD1 | 15 | . | TGTGCCAGCAGCGCAGACAGGGGATCGGGAAACACCATATATTTT | CASSADRGSGNTIYF
TRBJ2-7 | TRBV7-8 | TRBD2 | 16 | . | TGTGCCAGCAGCTTAGCTTGGCGGAGCGGGGCCTACGAGCAGTACTTC | CASSLAWRSGAYEQYF
TRBJ2-1 | TRBV5-5 | TRBD2 | 16 | . | TGTGCCAGCAGCTTGGCGGGTAGCGGGACTGGCAATGAGCAGTTCTTC | CASSLAGSGTGNEQFF
TRBJ1-3 | TRBV5-1 | . | 15 | . | TGCGCCAGCAGCTCGAGCGGTGGGTCGGGAAACACCATATATTTT | CASSSSGGSGNTIYF
TRBJ2-5 | TRBV5-1 | TRBD2 | 13 | few | TGCGCCAGCCGAACTAGCGGGGGAGAGACCCAGTACTTC | CASRTSGGETQYF
TRBJ1-6 | TRBV3-1/TRBV3-2 | . | 15 | . | TGTGCCAGCCGGGACACAAGCTCCTATAATTCACCCCTCCACTTT | CASRDTSSYNSPLHF
TRBJ1-1 | TRBV19 | TRBD1 | 15 | . | TGTGCCAGTAGTATATCCGGGACAGTGAACACTGAAGCTTTCTTT | CASSISGTVNTEAFF
TRBJ2-5 | TRBV5-6 | . | 14 | . | TGTGCCAGCAGCTTGGGAGGGAACCAAGAGACCCAGTACTTC | CASSLGGNQETQYF
TRBJ2-5 | TRBV7-9 | TRBD1 | 17 | . | TGTGCCAGCAGCTTAATGAGGACAGGGTACGGGGGAGAGACCCAGTACTTC | CASSLMRTGYGGETQYF
TRBJ2-3 | TRBV4-2 | TRBD2 | 16 | . | TGTGCCAGCAGCCAAGAAGGGAGCGGGGCGTCTACCACGCAGTATTTT | CASSQEGSGASTTQYF
TRBJ1-6 | TRBV10-3 | TRBD1 | 17 | . | TGTGCCATCAGTGGGGCAGGGGGAACGCCTGTCCGGTCACCCCTCCACTTT | CAISGAGGTPVRSPLHF
TRBJ1-2 | TRBV24-1 | . | 15 | . | TGTGCCACCAGTGACCCCTCACGGACAGAGTATGGCTACACCTTC | CATSDPSRTEYGYTF
TRBJ2-1 | TRBV28 | TRBD2 | 19 | . | TGTGCCAGCAGTTCACTGGGACTAGCGGGAGGGGGCTCCTACAATGAGCAGTTCTTC | CASSSLGLAGGGSYNEQFF